The clone carrying this T cell receptor beta chain was observed at least ten times. Antigen unknown. Mismatch with germline at one junction end may stem from a read error. Time point defined: cycle 4 day 1 (C4D1), after five to seven weeks of nivolumab. Each of the patients experienced relapse following autologous stem cell transplantation, and their brentuximab vedotin exposure differed. The sample is drawn from a study of PD-1 blockade in classical Hodgkin lymphoma. Study findings and constraints: Healthy donors were reported to have higher baseline TCR diversity than newly diagnosed patients. Possibly reflecting disease activity or prior therapy, repertoire differences have causes that remain undefined.

Clones were sequenced by immunoSEQ multiplex PCR, and TCRdb holds only the in-frame ones, with some missing. The table shows about 47,000 clones, with around 80% occurring only once. The clonotype comes from a human donor with classical Hodgkin lymphoma. The sequences come from peripheral blood mononuclear cells (PBMCs), collected before the fourth cycle of nivolumab.

CDR3 sequence (DNA): TGTGCCAGCAGCCAAGAAACTAGCGGGAGAAGCGTAGACTTC. Amino acids: CASSQETSGRSVDF. The genes are TRBV4-2 and TRBJ2-7, with 11 bases matching TRBD2. Germline CDR1 LGHNA, CDR2 YNFKEQ. This CDR3 has 14 residues.